The sample holds many counts of the clone carrying this T cell receptor (beta chain). Antigen: not known. The data derive from a study of identical twins. General study findings and limits: Shared out-of-frame alpha sequences (those common to twins) showed excess low generation probability. For cord blood, abundant beta clonotypes had fewer insertions, unlike memory repertoires, which showed none.

The V end was cut by 6 bases, the J end by 5 bases, with 7 bases between. Germline CDR1 is MGHDK and CDR2 is SYGVNS. This CDR3 comprises 11 residues. A universal primer binding site was introduced by template switching. The final cDNA contained unique molecular identifiers. TCRdb analysed the 5' RACE reads with MiXCR anew, one entry per CDR3 protein. The sample yields 1.5 million or so distinct CDR3 sequences, roughly a third seen once. The receptor's source is a newborn girl in good health. Sequencing was carried out using cord blood. The chain couples TRBV25-1 to TRBJ1-1; possibly TRBD1 for D (6 bases). DNA of the CDR3: TGTGCCAGCAGAGGGGGGACTGAAGCTTTCTTT. It is translated as CASRGGTEAFF. The whole variable domain, remainder taken from reference TRBV25-1 and TRBJ1-1, is EADIYQTPRYLVIGTGKKITLECSQTMGHDKMYWYQQDPGMELHLIHYSYGVNSTEKGDLSSESTVSRIRTEHFPLTLESARPSHTSQYLCASRGGTEAFFGQGTRLTVV.